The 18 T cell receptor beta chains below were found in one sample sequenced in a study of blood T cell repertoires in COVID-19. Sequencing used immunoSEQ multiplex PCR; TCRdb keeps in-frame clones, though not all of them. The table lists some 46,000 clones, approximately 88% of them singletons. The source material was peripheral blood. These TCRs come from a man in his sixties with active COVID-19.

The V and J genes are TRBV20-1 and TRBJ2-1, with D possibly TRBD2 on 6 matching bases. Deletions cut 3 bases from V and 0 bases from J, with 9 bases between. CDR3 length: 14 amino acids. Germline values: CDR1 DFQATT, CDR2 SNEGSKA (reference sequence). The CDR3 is CSASWDSSYNEQFF. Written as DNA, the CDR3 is TGCAGTGCTAGTTGGGACTCCTCCTACAATGAGCAGTTCTTC.

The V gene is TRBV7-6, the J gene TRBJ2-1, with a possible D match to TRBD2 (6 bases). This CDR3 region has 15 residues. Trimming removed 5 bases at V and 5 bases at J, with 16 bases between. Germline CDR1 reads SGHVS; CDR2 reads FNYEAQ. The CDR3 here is CASSQGGVGNNEQFF. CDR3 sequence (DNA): TGTGCCAGCAGCCAAGGAGGGGTGGGGAACAATGAGCAGTTCTTC.

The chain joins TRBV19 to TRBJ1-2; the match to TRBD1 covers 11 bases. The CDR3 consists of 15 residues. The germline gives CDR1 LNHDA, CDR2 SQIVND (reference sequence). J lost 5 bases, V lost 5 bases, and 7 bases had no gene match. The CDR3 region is CASSLGQGASYGYTF. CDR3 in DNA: TGTGCCAGTAGTCTCGGACAGGGGGCTTCGTATGGCTACACCTTC.

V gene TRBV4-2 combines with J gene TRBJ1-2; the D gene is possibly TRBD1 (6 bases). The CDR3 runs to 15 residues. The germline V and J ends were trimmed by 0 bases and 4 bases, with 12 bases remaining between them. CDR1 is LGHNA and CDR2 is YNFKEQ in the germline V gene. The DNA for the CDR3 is TGTGCCAGCAGCCAAGATCGTGGGACATTCTATGGCTACACCTTC. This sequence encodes CASSQDRGTFYGYTF.

CDR3 region: CASTNFGQPQHF. CDR3 in DNA: TGTGCCAGCACCAACTTCGGTCAGCCCCAGCATTTT. The rearrangement joins TRBV6-6 to TRBJ1-5; D uncertain. This CDR3 contains 12 residues. V was shortened by 7 bases and J by 6 bases, with 10 bases between the two germline ends. Germline V gives CDR1 MNHNY, CDR2 SVGAGI (reference sequence).

The CDR3 coding sequence is TGTGCCAGCAGTCCCTTCCTGGGCGGGAGAGGCACAGATACGCAGTATTTT. This sequence encodes CASSPFLGGRGTDTQYF. The chain carries TRBV6-6 and TRBJ2-3; 7 bases line up with TRBD2. The CDR3 contains 17 residues. Germline lookup yields CDR1 MNHNY and CDR2 SVGAGI (reference sequence). Trimming cost V 5 bases and J 1 base; bases outside gene matches: 12.

CDR3 sequence (DNA): TGTGCCAGCAGCACTAGCCGGGGGAGGGCCCCCCACGAGCAGTACTTC. It specifies CASSTSRGRAPHEQYF. The chain has TRBV7-9 and TRBJ2-7; 7 bases line up with TRBD2. The CDR3 has 16 residues. Germline V gene sequence: CDR1 SEHNR, CDR2 FQNEAQ (reference sequence). Losses at the gene ends were 5 bases for V and 5 bases for J; bases not matched to a gene: 15.

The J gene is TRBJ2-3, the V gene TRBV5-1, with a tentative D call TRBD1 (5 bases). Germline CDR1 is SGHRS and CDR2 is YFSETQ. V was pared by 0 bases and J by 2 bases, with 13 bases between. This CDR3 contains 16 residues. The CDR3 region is CASSLETVYLTDTQYF. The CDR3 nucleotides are TGCGCCAGCAGCTTGGAGACAGTTTACCTCACAGATACGCAGTATTTT.

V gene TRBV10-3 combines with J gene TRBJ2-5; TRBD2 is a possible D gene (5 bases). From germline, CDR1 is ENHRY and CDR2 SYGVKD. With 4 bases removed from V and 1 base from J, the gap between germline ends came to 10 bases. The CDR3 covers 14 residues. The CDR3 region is CAISGETTQETQYF. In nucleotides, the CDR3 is TGTGCCATCAGTGGGGAGACAACCCAAGAGACCCAGTACTTC.

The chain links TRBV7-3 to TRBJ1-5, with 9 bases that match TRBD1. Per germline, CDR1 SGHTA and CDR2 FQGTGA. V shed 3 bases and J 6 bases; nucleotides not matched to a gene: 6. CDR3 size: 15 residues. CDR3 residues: CASSFGTGTFQPQHF. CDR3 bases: TGTGCCAGCAGCTTTGGGACAGGGACATTTCAGCCCCAGCATTTT.

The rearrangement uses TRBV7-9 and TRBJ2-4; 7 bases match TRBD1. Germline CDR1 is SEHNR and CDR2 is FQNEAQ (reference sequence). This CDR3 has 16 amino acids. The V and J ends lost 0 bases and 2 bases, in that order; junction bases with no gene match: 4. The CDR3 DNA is TGTGCCAGCAGCTTAGCAAGACAGGGTTCCAAAAACATTCAGTACTTC. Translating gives CASSLARQGSKNIQYF.

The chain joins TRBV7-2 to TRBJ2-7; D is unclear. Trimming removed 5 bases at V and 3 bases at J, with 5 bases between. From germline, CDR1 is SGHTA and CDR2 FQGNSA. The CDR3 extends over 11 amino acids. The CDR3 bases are TGTGCCAGCAGCCAGTACTACGAGCAGTACTTC. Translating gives CASSQYYEQYF.

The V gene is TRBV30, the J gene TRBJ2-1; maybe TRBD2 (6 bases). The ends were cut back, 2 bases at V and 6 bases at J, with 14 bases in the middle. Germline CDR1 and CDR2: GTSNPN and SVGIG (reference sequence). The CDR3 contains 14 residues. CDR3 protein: CAWSLRERGNEQFF. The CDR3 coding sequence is TGTGCCTGGAGTCTTCGGGAGAGGGGCAATGAGCAGTTCTTC.

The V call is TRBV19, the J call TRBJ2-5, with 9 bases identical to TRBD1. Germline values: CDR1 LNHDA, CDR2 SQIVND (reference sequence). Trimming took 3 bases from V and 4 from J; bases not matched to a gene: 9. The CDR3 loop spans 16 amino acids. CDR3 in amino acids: CASSIPSPTGGETQYF. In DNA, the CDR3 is TGTGCCAGTAGTATCCCATCCCCGACAGGGGGAGAGACCCAGTACTTC.

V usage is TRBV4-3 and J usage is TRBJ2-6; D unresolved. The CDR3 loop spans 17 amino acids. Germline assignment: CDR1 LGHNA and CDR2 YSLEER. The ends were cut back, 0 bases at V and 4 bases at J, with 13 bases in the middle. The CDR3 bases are TGCGCCAGCAGCCAAGAAGGTTCCAGGCCCGGGGCCAACGTCCTGACTTTC. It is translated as CASSQEGSRPGANVLTF.

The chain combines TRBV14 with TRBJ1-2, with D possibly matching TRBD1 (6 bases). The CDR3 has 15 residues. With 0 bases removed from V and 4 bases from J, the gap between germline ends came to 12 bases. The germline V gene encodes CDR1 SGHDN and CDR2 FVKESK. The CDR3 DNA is TGTGCCAGCAGCCAAGACCCACAGGGCCGCTATGGCTACACCTTC. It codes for CASSQDPQGRYGYTF.

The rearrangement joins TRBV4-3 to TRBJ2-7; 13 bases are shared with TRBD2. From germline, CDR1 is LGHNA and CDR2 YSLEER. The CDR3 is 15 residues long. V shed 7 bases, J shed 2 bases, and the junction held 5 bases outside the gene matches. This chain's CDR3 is CASTWGLAGTYEQYF. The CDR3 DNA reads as TGCGCCAGCACTTGGGGACTAGCGGGGACCTACGAGCAGTACTTC.

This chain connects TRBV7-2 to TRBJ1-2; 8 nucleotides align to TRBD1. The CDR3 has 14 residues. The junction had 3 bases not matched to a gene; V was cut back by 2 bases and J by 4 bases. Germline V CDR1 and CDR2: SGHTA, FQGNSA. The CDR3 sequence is CASSLSTGVYGYTF. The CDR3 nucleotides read TGTGCCAGCAGCTTATCGACAGGGGTCTATGGCTACACCTTC.